These T cell receptor beta chains were read from a single sample in a study of T-cell memory formation after mild COVID-19. TCRdb re-called the 5' RACE reads through MiXCR, storing one row per CDR3 protein. Of about 360,000 distinct CDR3 sequences in the sample, approximately 14% were seen once. Sequenced sample: PBMCs or a T cell subset sorted from them (not recorded which). Every receptor here comes from a man younger than 30 who had mild COVID-19 (a few samples of this study predate the infection). Cell type and time point are not known. CDR3s include the opening cysteine and the closing phenylalanine or tryptophan. D genes are given only for firm matches. The size entry is marked missing in some rows and otherwise reads once, few, many or a size class.

V,J,D,size,CDR3,DNA
TRBV30,TRBJ2-5,TRBD1,NA,CAWSVLTGGQETQYF,TGTGCCTGGAGTGTACTCACAGGGGGTCAAGAGACCCAGTACTTC
TRBV9,TRBJ2-3,TRBD2,NA,CASSVAGGGDTQYF,TGTGCCAGCAGCGTAGCCGGGGGAGGGGATACGCAGTATTTT
TRBV12-3/TRBV12-4,TRBJ1-4,NA,NA,CATKDSSNEKLFF,TGTGCCACGAAGGACAGTAGTAATGAAAAACTGTTTTTT
TRBV3-1,TRBJ2-2,TRBD1,NA,CASSPIGQGAYTGELFF,TGTGCCAGCAGCCCCATAGGACAGGGGGCGTACACCGGGGAGCTGTTTTTT
TRBV5-1,TRBJ1-2,NA,many,CASSFGQGGGYTF,TGCGCCAGCAGCTTCGGGCAGGGCGGAGGCTACACCTTC
TRBV9,TRBJ2-5,TRBD2,few,CASSVGGSTGGPQYF,TGTGCCAGCAGCGTAGGGGGATCGACGGGGGGGCCCCAGTACTTC
TRBV20-1,TRBJ2-5,NA,NA,CSAPSGSDSRQETQYF,TGCAGTGCCCCCAGTGGTTCGGACAGCCGCCAAGAGACCCAGTACTTC
TRBV4-1,TRBJ2-5,NA,few,CASSQDTVLAGQETQYF,TGCGCCAGCAGCCAAGATACGGTGCTCGCGGGACAAGAGACCCAGTACTTC
TRBV19,TRBJ2-1,NA,NA,CASSLRFLRNEQFF,TGTGCCAGTAGTCTCCGGTTCTTACGGAATGAGCAGTTCTTC
TRBV5-1,TRBJ2-1,TRBD1,NA,CASSLGTGQNEQFF,TGCGCCAGCAGCCTGGGGACAGGGCAAAATGAGCAGTTCTTC
TRBV5-4,TRBJ2-5,TRBD2,NA,CASSSSGASLETQYF,TGTGCCAGCAGCTCTAGCGGGGCATCGCTCGAGACCCAGTACTTC